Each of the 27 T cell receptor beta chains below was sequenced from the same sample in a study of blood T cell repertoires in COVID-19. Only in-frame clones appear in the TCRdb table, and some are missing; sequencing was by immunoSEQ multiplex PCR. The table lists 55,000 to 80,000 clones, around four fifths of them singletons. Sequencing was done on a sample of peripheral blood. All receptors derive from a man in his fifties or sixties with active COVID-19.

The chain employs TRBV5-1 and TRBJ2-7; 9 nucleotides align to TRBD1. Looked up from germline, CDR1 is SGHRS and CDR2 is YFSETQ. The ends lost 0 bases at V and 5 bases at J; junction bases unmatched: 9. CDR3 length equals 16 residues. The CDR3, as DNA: TGCGCCAGCAGCTTGGCCACTTGGACAGGGGACCACGAGCAGTACTTC. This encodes CASSLATWTGDHEQYF.

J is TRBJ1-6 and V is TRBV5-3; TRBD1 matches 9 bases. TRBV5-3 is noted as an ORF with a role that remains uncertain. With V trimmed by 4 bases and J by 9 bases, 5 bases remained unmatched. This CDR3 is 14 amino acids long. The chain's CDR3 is CARSPRQGVSPLHF. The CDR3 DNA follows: TGTGCCAGAAGCCCAAGACAGGGGGTTTCACCCCTCCACTTT.

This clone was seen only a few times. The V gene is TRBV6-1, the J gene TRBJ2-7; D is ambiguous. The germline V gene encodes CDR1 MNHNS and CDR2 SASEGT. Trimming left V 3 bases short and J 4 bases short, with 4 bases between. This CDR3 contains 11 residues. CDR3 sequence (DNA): TGTGCCAGCAGTGACAGGTACGAGCAGTACTTC. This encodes CASSDRYEQYF.

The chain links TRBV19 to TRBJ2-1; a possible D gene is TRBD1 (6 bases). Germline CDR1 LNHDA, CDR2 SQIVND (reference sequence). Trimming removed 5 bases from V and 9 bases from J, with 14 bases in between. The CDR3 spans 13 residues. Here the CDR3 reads CASSRDRISEQFF. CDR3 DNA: TGTGCCAGTAGTCGTGACAGGATCAGTGAGCAGTTCTTC.

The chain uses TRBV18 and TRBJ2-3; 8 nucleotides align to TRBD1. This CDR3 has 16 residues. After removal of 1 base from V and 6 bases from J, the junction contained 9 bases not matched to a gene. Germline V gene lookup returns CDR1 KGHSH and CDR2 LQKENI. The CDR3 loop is CASSPLAGGEFDTQYF. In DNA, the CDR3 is TGTGCCAGCTCACCACTTGCAGGGGGCGAATTCGATACGCAGTATTTT.

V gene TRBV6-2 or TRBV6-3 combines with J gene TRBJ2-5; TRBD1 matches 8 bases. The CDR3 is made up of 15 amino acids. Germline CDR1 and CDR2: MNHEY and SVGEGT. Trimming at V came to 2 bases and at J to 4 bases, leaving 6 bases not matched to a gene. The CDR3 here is CASSYLITGGETQYF. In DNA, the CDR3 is TGTGCCAGCAGTTACCTGATCACAGGGGGAGAGACCCAGTACTTC.

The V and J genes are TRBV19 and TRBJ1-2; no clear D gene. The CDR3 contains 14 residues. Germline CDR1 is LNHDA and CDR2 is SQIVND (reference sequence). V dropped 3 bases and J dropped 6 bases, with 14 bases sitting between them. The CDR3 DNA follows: TGTGCCAGTAGTATTCTCGAATTCAGTAATGGCTACACCTTC. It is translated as CASSILEFSNGYTF.

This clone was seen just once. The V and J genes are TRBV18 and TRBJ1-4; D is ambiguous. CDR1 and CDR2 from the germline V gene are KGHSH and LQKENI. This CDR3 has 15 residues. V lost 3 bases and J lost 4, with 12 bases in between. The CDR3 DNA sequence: TGTGCCAGCTCACCCGCCCGGGAGGATAATGAAAAACTGTTTTTT. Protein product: CASSPAREDNEKLFF.

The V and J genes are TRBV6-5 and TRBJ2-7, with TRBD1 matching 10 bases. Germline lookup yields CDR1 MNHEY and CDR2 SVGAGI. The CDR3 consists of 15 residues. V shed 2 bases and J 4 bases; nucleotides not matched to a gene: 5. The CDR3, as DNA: TGTGCCAGCAGTTACGCAATGGGACAGGGGTACGAGCAGTACTTC. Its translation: CASSYAMGQGYEQYF.

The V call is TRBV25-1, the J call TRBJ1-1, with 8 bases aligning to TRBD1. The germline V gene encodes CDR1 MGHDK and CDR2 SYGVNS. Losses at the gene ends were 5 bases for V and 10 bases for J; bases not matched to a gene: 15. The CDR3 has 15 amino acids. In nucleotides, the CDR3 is TGTGCCAGCAGTATCTCTGGCAGGGGGCTCGAACCAGCTTTCTTT. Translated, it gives CASSISGRGLEPAFF.

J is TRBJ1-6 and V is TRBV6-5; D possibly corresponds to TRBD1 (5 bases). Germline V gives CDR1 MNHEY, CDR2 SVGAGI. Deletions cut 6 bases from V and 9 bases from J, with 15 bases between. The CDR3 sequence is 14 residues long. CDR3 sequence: CASSFRGLGSPLHF. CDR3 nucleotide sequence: TGTGCCAGCAGCTTTAGGGGTCTGGGTTCACCCCTCCACTTT.

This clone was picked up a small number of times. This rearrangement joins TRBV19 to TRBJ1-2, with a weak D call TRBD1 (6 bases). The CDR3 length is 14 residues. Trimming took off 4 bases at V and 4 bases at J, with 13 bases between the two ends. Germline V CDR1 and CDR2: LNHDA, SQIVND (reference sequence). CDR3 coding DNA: TGTGCCAGTAGTAGCTCGGGGGGGGCCTATGGCTACACCTTC. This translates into CASSSSGGAYGYTF.

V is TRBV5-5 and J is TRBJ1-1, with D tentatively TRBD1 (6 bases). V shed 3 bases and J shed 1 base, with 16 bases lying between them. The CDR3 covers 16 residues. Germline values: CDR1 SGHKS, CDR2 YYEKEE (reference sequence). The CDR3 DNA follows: TGTGCCAGCAGCTCCCGACAGGTGCAGGGGAACACTGAAGCTTTCTTT. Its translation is CASSSRQVQGNTEAFF.

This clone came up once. Here the CDR3 DNA reads TGTGCCAGCAGTTTGAGACTAGCCTCCACAGATACGCAGTATTTT. Translation gives CASSLRLASTDTQYF. The chain combines TRBV6-5 with TRBJ2-3; the match to TRBD2 covers 7 bases. J was trimmed by 2 bases and V by 4 bases; bases with no gene match: 6. CDR1 is MNHEY and CDR2 is SVGAGI in the germline V gene. The CDR3 has 15 amino acids.

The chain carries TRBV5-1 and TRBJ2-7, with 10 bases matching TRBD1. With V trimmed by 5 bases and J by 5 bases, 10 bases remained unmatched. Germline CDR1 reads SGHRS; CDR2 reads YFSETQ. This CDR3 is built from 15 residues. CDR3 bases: TGCGCCAGCAGACCTACCGGGACAGGGGTTGACGAGCAGTACTTC. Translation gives CASRPTGTGVDEQYF.

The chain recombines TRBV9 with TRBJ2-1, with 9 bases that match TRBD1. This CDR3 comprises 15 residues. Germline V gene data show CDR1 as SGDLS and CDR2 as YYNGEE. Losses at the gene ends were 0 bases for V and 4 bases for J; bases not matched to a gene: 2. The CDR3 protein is CASSVAGQGYNEQFF. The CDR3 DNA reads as TGTGCCAGCAGCGTAGCGGGACAGGGTTACAATGAGCAGTTCTTC. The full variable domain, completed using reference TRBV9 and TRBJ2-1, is DSGVTQTPKHLITATGQRVTLRCSPRSGDLSVYWYQQSLDQGLQFLIQYYNGEERAKGNILERFSAQQFPDLHSELNLSSLELGDSALYFCASSVAGQGYNEQFFGPGTRLTVL.

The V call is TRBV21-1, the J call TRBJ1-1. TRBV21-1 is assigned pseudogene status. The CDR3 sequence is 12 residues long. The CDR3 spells CATRGGFTEAFF. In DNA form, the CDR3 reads TGTGCCACCCGGGGAGGGTTCACTGAAGCTTTCTTT.

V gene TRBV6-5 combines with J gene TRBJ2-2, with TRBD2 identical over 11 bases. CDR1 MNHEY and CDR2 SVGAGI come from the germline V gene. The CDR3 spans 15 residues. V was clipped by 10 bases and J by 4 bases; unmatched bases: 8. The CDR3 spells CATVRTSGPTGELFF. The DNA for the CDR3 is TGTGCCACCGTAAGGACTAGCGGGCCCACCGGGGAGCTGTTTTTT.

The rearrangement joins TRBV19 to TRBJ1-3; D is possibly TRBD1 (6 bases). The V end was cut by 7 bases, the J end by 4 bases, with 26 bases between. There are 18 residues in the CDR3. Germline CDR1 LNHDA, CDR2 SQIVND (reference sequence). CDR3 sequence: CASKLRSGAPDGGNTIYF. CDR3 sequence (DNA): TGTGCCAGTAAGCTTCGGTCAGGGGCGCCGGACGGGGGAAACACCATATATTTT.

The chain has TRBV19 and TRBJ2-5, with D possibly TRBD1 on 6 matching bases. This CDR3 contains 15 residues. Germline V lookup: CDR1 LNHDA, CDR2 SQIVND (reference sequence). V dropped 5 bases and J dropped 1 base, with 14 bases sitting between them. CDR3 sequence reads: CASSGGTGFQETQYF. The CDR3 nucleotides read TGTGCCAGTAGTGGGGGTACAGGGTTCCAAGAGACCCAGTACTTC.

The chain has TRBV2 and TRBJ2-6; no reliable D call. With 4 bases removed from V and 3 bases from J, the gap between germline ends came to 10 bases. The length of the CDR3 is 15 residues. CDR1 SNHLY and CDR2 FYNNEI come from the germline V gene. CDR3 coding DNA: TGTGCCAGCAGTGCCGAAGAGCATGGGGCCAACGTCCTGACTTTC. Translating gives CASSAEEHGANVLTF.

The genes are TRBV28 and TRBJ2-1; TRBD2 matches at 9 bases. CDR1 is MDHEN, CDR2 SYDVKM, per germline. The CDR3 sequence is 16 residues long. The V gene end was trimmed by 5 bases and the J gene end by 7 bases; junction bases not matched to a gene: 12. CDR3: CASSTRGGAGANEQFF. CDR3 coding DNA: TGTGCCAGCAGTACTCGCGGGGGGGCCGGGGCGAATGAGCAGTTCTTC.

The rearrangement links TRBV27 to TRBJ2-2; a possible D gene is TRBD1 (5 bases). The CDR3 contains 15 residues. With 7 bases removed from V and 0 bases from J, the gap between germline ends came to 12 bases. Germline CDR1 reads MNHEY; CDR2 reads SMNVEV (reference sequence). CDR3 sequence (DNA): TGTGCCAGCACCCTATGGACACCGAACACCGGGGAGCTGTTTTTT. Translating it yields CASTLWTPNTGELFF.

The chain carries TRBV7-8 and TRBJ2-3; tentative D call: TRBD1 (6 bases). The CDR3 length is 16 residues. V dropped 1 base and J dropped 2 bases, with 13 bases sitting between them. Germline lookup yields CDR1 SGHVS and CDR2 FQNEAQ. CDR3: CASSLVTGHDTDTQYF. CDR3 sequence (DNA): TGTGCCAGCAGCTTAGTCACGGGACACGACACAGATACGCAGTATTTT.

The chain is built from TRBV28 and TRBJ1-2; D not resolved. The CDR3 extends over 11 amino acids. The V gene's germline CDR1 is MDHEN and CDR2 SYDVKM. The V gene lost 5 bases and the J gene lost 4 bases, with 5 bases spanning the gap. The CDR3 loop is CASSVAYGYTF. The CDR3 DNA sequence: TGTGCCAGCAGTGTGGCCTATGGCTACACCTTC.

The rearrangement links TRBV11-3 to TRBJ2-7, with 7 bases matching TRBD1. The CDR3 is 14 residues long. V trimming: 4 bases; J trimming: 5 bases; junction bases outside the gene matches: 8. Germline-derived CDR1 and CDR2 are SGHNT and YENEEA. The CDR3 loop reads CASSSGTVGDEQYF. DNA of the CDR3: TGTGCCAGCAGCTCCGGGACAGTGGGTGACGAGCAGTACTTC.

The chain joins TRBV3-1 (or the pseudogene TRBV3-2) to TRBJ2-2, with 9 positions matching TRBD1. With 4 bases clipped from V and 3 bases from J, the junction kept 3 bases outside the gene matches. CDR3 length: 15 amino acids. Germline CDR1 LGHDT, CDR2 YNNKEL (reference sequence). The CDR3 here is CASSRGQGYTGELFF. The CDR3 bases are TGTGCCAGCAGCCGAGGACAGGGGTACACCGGGGAGCTGTTTTTT.